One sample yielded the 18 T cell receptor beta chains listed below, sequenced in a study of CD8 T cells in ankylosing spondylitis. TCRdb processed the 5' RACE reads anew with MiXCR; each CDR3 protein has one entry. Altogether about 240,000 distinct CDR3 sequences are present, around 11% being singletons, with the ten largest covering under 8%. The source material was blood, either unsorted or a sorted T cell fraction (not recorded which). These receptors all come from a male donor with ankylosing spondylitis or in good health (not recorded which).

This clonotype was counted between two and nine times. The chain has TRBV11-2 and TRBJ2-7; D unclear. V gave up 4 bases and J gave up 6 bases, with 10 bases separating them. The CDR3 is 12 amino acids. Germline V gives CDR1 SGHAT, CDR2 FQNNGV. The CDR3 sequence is CASSYPLSEQYF. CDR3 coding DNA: TGTGCCAGCAGCTACCCCCTGAGCGAGCAGTACTTC.

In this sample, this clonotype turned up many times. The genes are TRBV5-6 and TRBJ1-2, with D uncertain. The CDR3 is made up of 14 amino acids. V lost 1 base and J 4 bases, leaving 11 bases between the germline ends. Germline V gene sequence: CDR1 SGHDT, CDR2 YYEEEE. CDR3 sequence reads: CASSLSAGTYGYTF. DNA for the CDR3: TGTGCCAGCAGCTTGAGCGCAGGCACCTATGGCTACACCTTC.

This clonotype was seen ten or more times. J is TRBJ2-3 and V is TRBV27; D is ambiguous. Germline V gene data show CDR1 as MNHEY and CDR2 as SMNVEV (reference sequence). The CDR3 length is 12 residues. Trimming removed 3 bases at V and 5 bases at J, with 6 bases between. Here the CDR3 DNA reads TGTGCCAGCAGTTTCTTTGGAGATACGCAGTATTTT. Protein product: CASSFFGDTQYF.

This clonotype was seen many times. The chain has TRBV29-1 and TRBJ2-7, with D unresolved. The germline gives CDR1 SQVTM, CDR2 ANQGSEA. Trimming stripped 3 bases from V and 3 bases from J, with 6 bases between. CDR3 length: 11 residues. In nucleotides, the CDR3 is TGCAGCGTTGAGGGGAACTACGAGCAGTACTTC. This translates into CSVEGNYEQYF.

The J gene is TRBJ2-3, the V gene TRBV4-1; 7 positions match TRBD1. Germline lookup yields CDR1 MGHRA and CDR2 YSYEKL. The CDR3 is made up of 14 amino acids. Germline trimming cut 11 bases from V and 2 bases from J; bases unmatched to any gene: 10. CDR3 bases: TGCGCCTCTCCAGACAGGGTGTTCACAGATACGCAGTATTTT. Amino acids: CASPDRVFTDTQYF.

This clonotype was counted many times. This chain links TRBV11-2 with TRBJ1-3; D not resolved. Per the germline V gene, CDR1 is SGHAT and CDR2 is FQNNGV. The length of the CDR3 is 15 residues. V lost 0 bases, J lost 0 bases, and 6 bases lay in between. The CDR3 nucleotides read TGTGCCAGCAGCTTAGAAGGCTTCTCTGGAAACACCATATATTTT. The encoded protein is CASSLEGFSGNTIYF.

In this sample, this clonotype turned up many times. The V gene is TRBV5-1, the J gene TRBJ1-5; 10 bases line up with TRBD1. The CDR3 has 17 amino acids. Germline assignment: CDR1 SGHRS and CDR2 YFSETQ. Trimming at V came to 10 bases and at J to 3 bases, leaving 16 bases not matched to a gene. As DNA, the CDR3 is TGCGCCTGCAACCCAGGGACAGGGGCTTTACTCAATCAGCCCCAGCATTTT. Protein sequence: CACNPGTGALLNQPQHF.

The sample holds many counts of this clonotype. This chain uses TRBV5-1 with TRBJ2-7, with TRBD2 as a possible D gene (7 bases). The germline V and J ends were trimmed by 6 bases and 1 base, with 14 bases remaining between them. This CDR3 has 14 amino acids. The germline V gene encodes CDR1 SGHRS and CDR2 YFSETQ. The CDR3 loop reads CASNEGGRSYEQYF. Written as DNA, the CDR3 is TGCGCCAGCAACGAGGGGGGGCGTTCCTACGAGCAGTACTTC.

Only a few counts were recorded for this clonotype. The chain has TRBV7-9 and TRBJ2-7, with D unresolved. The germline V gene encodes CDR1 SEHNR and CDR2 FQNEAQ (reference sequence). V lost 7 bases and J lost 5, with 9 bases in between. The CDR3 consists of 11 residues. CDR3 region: CASTFGHEQYF. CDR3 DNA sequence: TGTGCCAGCACCTTCGGCCACGAGCAGTACTTC.

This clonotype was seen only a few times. The CDR3 loop is CAISESSSGRWNEQFF. The CDR3 region has the DNA TGTGCCATCAGTGAGTCCTCTAGCGGGAGGTGGAATGAGCAGTTCTTC. The rearrangement joins TRBV10-3 to TRBJ2-1; 11 bases are shared with TRBD2. With V trimmed by 0 bases and J by 7 bases, 5 bases remained unmatched. Germline V gives CDR1 ENHRY, CDR2 SYGVKD. The CDR3 contains 16 residues.

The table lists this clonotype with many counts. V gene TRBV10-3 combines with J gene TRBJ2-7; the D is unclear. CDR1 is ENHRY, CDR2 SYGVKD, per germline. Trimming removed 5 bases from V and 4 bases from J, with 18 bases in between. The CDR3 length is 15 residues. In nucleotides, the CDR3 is TGTGCCATCAGTAGGCAGGATTCTGATCGGTACGAGCAGTACTTC. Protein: CAISRQDSDRYEQYF.

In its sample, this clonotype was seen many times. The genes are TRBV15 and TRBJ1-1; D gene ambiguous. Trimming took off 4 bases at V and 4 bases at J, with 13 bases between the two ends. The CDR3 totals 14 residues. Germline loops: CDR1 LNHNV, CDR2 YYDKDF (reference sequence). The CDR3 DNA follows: TGTGCCACCAGCACCCTTGGGATAGGCACTGAAGCTTTCTTT. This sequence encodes CATSTLGIGTEAFF. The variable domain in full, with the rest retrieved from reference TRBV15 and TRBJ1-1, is DAMVIQNPRYQVTQFGKPVTLSCSQTLNHNVMYWYQQKSSQAPKLLFHYYDKDFNNEADTPDNFQSRRPNTSFCFLDIRSPGLGDTAMYLCATSTLGIGTEAFFGQGTRLTVV.

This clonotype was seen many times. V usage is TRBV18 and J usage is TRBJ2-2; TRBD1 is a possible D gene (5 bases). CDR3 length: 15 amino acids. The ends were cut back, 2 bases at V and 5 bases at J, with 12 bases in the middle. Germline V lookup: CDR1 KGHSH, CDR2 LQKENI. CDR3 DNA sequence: TGTGCCAGCTCACCAAGCCAGGGTCGGACCGGGGAGCTGTTTTTT. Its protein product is CASSPSQGRTGELFF.

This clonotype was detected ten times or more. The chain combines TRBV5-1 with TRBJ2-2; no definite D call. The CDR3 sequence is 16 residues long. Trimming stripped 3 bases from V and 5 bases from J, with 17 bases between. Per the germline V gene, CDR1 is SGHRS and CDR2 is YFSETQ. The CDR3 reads CASSSDPIRPTGELFF. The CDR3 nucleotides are TGCGCCAGCAGCTCAGACCCTATCCGACCAACCGGGGAGCTGTTTTTT.

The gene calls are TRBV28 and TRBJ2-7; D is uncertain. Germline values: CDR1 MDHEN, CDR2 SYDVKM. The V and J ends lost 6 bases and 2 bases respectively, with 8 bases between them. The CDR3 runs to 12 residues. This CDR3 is CASSHPPYEQYF. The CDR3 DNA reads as TGTGCCAGCAGCCATCCACCCTACGAGCAGTACTTC.

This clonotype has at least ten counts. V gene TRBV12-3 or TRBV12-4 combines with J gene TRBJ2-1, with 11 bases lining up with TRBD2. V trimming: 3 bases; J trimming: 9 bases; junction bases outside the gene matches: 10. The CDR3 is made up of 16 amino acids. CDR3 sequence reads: CASSLSLAGGGGEQFF. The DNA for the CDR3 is TGTGCCAGCAGTTTGAGCCTAGCGGGAGGCGGGGGTGAGCAGTTCTTC.

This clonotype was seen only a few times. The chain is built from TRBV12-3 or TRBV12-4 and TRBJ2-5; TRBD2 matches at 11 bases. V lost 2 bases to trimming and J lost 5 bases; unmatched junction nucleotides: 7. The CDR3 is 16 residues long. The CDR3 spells CASSLLASGRFETQYF. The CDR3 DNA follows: TGTGCCAGCAGTTTACTGGCTAGCGGGAGGTTTGAGACCCAGTACTTC.

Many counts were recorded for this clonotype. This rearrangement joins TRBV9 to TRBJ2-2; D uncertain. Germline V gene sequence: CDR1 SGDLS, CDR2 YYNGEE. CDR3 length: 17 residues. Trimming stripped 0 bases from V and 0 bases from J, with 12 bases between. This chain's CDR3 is CASSVAVGTTNTGELFF. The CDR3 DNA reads TGTGCCAGCAGCGTAGCGGTCGGCACAACGAACACCGGGGAGCTGTTTTTT.